Listed below are T cell receptor beta chains from one sample, sequenced in a study of blood T cell repertoires in COVID-19. Clones were read by immunoSEQ multiplex PCR, and TCRdb kept only the in-frame ones, dropping some. Of 200,000 to 250,000 clones in the sample, about 87% were seen once. The sequencing sample was made of PBMCs or T cells enriched from blood (not recorded which). All receptors come from a young woman who had recovered from COVID-19. The CDR3 runs from the conserved cysteine through the conserved F or W. The D gene is left open where the match is weak. Size is omitted from some rows. Given values are once, few, many or a class for expanded clones.

.,TRBV27,.,TRBJ2-1,TGTGCCAGCAGTTTATCCCGCAGGAATGAGCAGTTCTTC,CASSLSRRNEQFF
.,TRBV5-1,.,TRBJ1-1,TGCGCCAGCAGCTTCCGACGGGGAATCTCTGAAGCTTTCTTT,CASSFRRGISEAFF
TRBD2,TRBV19,once,TRBJ2-3,TGTGCCAGTAGTACGGGGGGGCCCATCGATACGCAGTATTTT,CASSTGGPIDTQYF
TRBD1,TRBV4-1,once,TRBJ2-7,TGCGCCAGCAGCCAATCCGGGACAGGGGGTTACGAGCAGTACTTC,CASSQSGTGGYEQYF
.,TRBV10-3,.,TRBJ2-6,TGTGCCATCAGTAAGGAGGTGGGGGCCAACGTCCTGACTTTC,CAISKEVGANVLTF
.,TRBV6-5,.,TRBJ1-6,TGTGCCAGCAAGCGGGGCGTTGAGGGTTCACCCCTCCACTTT,CASKRGVEGSPLHF
TRBD1,TRBV4-2,.,TRBJ2-7,TGTGCCAGCAGCCAAGTCTTCCAGGGGGTCTACGAGCAGTACTTC,CASSQVFQGVYEQYF
TRBD2,TRBV4-1,.,TRBJ2-1,TGCGCCAGCAGCCAAGAAGGGGAGGGTAATGAGCAGTTCTTC,CASSQEGEGNEQFF
TRBD1,TRBV19,once,TRBJ2-7,TGTGCCAGTAGTGACAGGGATGGGTACGAGCAGTACTTC,CASSDRDGYEQYF
.,TRBV7-3,.,TRBJ2-3,TGTGCCAGCAGCTTCCACCAGGGGGGCAAGGGCCACACAGATACGCAGTATTTT,CASSFHQGGKGHTDTQYF
.,TRBV4-3,once,TRBJ1-3,TGCGCCAGCAGCCAAGATCGTCCCTACTCTGGAAACACCATATATTTT,CASSQDRPYSGNTIYF
TRBD1,TRBV19,.,TRBJ2-1,TGTGCCAGTTCAGGGGGCTCCTACAATGAGCAGTTCTTC,CASSGGSYNEQFF
TRBD1,TRBV9,.,TRBJ1-1,TGTGCCAGCAGACCACAGGGGGCGTTCGCCCTGAACACTGAAGCTTTCTTT,CASRPQGAFALNTEAFF
.,TRBV3-1/TRBV3-2,.,TRBJ1-2,TGTGCCAGCAGCCCTTCGAGGGTCTCTTCTAACTATGGCTACACCTTC,CASSPSRVSSNYGYTF
TRBD1,TRBV14,.,TRBJ1-1,TGTGCCAGCAGCCCGGGACAGGGGTACGCAGGCACTGAAGCTTTCTTT,CASSPGQGYAGTEAFF
.,TRBV29-1,.,TRBJ1-2,TGCAGCGTTGAGGCCCCGTATGGCTACACCTTC,CSVEAPYGYTF
TRBD1,TRBV7-2,.,TRBJ1-5,TGTGCCAGCAGCTTAGAAAGACAGGGTAATCAGCCCCAGCATTTT,CASSLERQGNQPQHF
TRBD1,TRBV6-2/TRBV6-3,.,TRBJ1-5,TGTGCCAGCAGTCCCGTGGGACAGGGGGATCAGCCCCAGCATTTT,CASSPVGQGDQPQHF
TRBD1,TRBV19,.,TRBJ2-6,TGTGCCAGTAGTACAACCCAGGGGGAAGGTGGGGCCAACGTCCTGACTTTC,CASSTTQGEGGANVLTF
.,TRBV4-3,.,TRBJ1-2,TGCGCCAGCAGCCCCACCGGGGGGGTTGGCTACACCTTC,CASSPTGGVGYTF